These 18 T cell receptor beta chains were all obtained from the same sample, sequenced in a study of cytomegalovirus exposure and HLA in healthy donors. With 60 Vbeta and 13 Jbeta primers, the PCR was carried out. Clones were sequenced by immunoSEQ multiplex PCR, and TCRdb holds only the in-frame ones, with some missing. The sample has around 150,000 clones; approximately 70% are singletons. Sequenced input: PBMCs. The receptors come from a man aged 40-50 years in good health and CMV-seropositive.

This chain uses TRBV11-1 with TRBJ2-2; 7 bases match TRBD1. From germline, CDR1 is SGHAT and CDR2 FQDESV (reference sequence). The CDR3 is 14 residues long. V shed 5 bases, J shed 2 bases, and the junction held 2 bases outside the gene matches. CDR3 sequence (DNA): TGTGCCAGCAGCCGGGACAGAAACACCGGGGAGCTGTTTTTT. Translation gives CASSRDRNTGELFF.

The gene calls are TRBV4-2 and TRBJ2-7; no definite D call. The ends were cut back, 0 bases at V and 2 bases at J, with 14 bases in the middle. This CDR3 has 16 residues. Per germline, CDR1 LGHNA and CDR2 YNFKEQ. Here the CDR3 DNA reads TGTGCCAGCAGCCAAGATCTGTATGTGCAGGCCTACGAGCAGTACTTC. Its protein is CASSQDLYVQAYEQYF.

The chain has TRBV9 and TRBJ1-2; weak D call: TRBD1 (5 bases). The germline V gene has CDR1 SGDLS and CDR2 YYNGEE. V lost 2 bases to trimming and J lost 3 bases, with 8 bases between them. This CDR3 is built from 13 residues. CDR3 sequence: CASSVDRYYGYTF. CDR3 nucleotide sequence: TGTGCCAGCAGCGTCGACAGATACTATGGCTACACCTTC.

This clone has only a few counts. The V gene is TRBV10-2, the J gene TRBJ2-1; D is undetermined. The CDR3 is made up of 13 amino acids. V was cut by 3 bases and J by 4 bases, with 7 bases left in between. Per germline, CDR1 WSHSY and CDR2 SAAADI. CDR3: CASSDLSYNEQFF. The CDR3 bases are TGCGCCAGCAGTGATTTGAGTTACAATGAGCAGTTCTTC.

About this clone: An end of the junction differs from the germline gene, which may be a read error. The CDR3 DNA reads as TGTGCCACATTTGGGCAGGGGCTCGATGGCCACACCTTC. It translates to CATFGQGLDGHTF. The V and J genes are TRBV6-1 and TRBJ1-2; D is perhaps TRBD1 (6 bases). The CDR3 covers 13 residues. Germline CDR1 is MNHNS and CDR2 is SASEGT.

The CDR3 here is CASSTATRPAYEQYF. The DNA for the CDR3 is TGTGCCAGTAGTACCGCGACAAGACCAGCCTACGAGCAGTACTTC. The chain employs TRBV19 and TRBJ2-7; no definite D call. The CDR3 runs 15 residues. CDR1 is LNHDA and CDR2 is SQIVND in the germline V gene (reference sequence). V was pared by 4 bases and J by 2 bases, with 15 bases between.

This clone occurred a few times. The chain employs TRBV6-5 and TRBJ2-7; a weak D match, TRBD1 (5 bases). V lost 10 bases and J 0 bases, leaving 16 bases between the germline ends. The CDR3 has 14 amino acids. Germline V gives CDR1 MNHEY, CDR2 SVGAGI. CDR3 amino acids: CATRQGQGSYEQYF. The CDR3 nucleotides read TGTGCCACCCGACAAGGCCAGGGCTCCTACGAGCAGTACTTC.

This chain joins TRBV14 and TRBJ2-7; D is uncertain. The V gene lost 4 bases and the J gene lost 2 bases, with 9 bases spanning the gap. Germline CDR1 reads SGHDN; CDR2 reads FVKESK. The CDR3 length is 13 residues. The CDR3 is CASSLNSPYEQYF. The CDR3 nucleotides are TGTGCCAGCAGCCTTAACTCTCCCTACGAGCAGTACTTC.

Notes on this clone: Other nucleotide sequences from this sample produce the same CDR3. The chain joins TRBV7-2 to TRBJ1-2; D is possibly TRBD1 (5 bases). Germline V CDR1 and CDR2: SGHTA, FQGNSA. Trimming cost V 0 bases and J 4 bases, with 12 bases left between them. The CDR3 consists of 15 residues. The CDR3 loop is CASSLASGDGYGYTF. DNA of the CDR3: TGTGCCAGCAGCTTAGCGTCGGGGGACGGCTATGGCTACACCTTC.

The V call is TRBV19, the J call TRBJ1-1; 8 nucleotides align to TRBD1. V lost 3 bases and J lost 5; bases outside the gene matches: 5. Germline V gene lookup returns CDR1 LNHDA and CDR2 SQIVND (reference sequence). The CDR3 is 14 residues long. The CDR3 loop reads CASSIGTGETEAFF. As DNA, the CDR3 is TGTGCCAGTAGTATCGGGACAGGAGAAACTGAAGCTTTCTTT.

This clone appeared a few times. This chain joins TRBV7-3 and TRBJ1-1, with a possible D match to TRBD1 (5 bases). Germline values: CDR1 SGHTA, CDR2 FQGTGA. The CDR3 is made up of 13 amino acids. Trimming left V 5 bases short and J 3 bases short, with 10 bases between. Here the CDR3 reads CASSVARDTEAFF. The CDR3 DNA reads TGTGCCAGCAGCGTCGCCAGGGACACTGAAGCTTTCTTT. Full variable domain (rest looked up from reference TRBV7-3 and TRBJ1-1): GAGVSQTPSNKVTEKGKYVELRCDPISGHTALYWYRQSLGQGPEFLIYFQGTGAADDSGLPNDRFFAVRPEGSVSTLKIQRTERGDSAVYLCASSVARDTEAFFGQGTRLTVV.

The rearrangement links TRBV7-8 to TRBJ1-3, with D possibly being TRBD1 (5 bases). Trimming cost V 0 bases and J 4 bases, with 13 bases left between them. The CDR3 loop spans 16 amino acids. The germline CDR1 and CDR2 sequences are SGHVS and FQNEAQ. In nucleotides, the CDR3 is TGTGCCAGCAGCTTAGCAGGCAGGGCGGGGGGAAACACCATATATTTT. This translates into CASSLAGRAGGNTIYF.

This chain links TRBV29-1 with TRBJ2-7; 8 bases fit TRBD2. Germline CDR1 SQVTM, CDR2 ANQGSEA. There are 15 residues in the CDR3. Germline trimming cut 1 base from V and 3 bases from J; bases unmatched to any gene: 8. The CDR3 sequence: CSVEGGLAGFYEQYF. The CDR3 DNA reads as TGCAGCGTTGAAGGGGGGTTAGCGGGATTCTACGAGCAGTACTTC.

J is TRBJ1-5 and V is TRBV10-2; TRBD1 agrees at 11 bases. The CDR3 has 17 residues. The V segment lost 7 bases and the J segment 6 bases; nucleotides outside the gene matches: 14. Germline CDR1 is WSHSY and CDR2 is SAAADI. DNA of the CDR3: TGCGCCAGCAAGCCGCACGGGACAGGGGGGAATGTTCAGCCCCAGCATTTT. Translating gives CASKPHGTGGNVQPQHF.

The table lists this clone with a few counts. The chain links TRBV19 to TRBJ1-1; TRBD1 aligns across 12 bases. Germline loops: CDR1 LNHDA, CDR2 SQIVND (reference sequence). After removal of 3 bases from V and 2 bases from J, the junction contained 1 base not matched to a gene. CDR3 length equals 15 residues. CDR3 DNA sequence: TGTGCCAGTAGTATGGGGACAGGGGGCAACACTGAAGCTTTCTTT. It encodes CASSMGTGGNTEAFF.

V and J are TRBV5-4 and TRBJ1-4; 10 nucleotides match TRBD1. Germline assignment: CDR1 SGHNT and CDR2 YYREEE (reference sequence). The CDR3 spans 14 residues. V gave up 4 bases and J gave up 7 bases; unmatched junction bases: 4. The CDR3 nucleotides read TGTGCCAGCAGCCCGGGACAGGGGACTGAAAAACTGTTTTTT. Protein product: CASSPGQGTEKLFF.

The CDR3 spells CASSMRQGISNYGYTF. The CDR3 DNA is TGTGCCAGTAGTATGAGGCAGGGGATCTCTAACTATGGCTACACCTTC. The rearrangement uses TRBV19 and TRBJ1-2; a weak D match, TRBD1 (6 bases). Trimming pared 3 bases from V and 0 bases from J, leaving 14 bases between. The CDR3 totals 16 residues. Germline CDR1 is LNHDA and CDR2 is SQIVND (reference sequence).

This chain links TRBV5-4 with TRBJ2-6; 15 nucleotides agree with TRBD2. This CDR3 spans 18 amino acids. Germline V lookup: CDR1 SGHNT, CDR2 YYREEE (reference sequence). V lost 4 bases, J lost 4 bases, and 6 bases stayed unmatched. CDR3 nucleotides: TGTGCCAGCAGCCCGAGGACTAGCGGGGGGGCCGGGGCCAACGTCCTGACTTTC. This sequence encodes CASSPRTSGGAGANVLTF.